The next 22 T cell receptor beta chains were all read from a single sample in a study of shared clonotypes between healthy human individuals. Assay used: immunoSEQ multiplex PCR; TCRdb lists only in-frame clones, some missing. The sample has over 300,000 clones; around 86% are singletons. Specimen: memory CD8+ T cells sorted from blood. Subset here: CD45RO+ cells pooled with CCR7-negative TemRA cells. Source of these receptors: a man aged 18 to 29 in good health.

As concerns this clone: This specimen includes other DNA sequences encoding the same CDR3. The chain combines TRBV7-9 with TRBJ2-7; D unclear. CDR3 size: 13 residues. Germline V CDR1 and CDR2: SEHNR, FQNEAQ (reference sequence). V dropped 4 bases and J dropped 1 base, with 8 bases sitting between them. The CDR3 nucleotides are TGTGCCAGCAGCTCCCCGGATTCCTACGAGCAGTACTTC. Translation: CASSSPDSYEQYF.

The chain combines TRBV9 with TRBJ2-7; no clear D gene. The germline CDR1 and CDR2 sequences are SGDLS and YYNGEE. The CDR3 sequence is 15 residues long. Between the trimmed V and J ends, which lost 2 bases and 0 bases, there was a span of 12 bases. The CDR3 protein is CASSVGSESSYEQYF. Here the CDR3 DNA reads TGTGCCAGCAGCGTTGGCAGTGAGAGCTCCTACGAGCAGTACTTC.

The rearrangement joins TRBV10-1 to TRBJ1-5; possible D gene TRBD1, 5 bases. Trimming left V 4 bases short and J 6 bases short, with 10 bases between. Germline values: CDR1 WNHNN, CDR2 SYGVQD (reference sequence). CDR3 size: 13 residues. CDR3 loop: CASSAGVGQPQHF. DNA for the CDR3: TGCGCCAGCAGTGCGGGGGTAGGTCAGCCCCAGCATTTT.

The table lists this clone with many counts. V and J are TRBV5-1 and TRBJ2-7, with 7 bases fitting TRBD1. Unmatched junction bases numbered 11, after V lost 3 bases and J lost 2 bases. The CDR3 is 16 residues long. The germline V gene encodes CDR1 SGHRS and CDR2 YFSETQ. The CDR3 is CASSWTIRDSAYEQYF. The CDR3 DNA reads TGCGCCAGCAGCTGGACAATCCGGGACAGTGCCTACGAGCAGTACTTC.

The CDR3 nucleotides are TGTGCCAGCAGCTTAGTCAGTACGAACACCGGGGAGCTGTTTTTT. Protein: CASSLVSTNTGELFF. The chain links TRBV11-2 to TRBJ2-2; D is undetermined. Germline loops: CDR1 SGHAT, CDR2 FQNNGV. V lost 1 base and J lost 0, with 6 bases in between. The CDR3 is 15 amino acids. The full variable domain, completed using reference TRBV11-2 and TRBJ2-2, is EAGVAQSPRYKIIEKRQSVAFWCNPISGHATLYWYQQILGQGPKLLIQFQNNGVVDDSQLPKDRFSAERLKGVDSTLKIQPAKLEDSAVYLCASSLVSTNTGELFFGEGSRLTVL.

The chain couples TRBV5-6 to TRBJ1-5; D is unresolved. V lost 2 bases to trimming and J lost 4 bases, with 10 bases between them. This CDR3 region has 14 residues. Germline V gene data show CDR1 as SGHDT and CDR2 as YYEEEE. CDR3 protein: CASSLRVLNQPQHF. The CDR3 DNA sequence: TGTGCCAGCAGCTTAAGGGTTCTTAATCAGCCCCAGCATTTT.

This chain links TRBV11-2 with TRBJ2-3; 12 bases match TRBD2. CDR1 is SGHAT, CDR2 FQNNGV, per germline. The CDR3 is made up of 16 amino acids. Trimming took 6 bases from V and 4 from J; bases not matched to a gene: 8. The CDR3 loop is CASSKWTSGMADTQYF. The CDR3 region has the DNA TGTGCCAGCAGTAAGTGGACTAGCGGGATGGCAGATACGCAGTATTTT.

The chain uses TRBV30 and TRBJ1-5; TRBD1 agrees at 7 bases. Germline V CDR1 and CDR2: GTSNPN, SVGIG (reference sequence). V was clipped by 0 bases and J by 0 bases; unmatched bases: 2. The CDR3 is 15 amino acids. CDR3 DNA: TGTGCCTGGAGTGTAGGGACAGTTAGCAATCAGCCCCAGCATTTT. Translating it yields CAWSVGTVSNQPQHF.

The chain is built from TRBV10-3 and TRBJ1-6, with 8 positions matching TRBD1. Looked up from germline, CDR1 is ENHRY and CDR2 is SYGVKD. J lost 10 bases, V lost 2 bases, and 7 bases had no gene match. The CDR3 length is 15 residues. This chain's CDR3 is CAISEPTGGESPLHF. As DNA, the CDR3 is TGTGCCATCAGTGAGCCCACAGGGGGAGAATCACCCCTCCACTTT.

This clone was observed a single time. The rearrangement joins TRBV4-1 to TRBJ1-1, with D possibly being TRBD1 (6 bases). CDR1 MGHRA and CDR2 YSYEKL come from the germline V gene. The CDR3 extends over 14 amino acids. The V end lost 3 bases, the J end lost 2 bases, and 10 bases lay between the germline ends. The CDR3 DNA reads TGCGCCAGCAGCCATGGACAGACCAACACTGAAGCTTTCTTT. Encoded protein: CASSHGQTNTEAFF.

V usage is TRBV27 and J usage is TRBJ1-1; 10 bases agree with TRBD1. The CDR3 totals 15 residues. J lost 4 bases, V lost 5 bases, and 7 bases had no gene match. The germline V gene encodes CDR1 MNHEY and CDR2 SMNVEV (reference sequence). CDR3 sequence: CASSPDRGPFTEAFF. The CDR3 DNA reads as TGTGCCAGCAGTCCCGACAGGGGGCCTTTCACTGAAGCTTTCTTT.

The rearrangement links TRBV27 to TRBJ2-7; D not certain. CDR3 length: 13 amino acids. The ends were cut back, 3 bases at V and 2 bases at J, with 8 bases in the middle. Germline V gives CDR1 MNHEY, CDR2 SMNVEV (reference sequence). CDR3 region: CASSFMETYEQYF. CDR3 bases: TGTGCCAGCAGTTTTATGGAGACCTACGAGCAGTACTTC.

The CDR3 DNA reads as TGTGCCAGCAGCGTAGAGGTGGGTCTTTATGCGAACACTGAAGCTTTCTTT. It codes for CASSVEVGLYANTEAFF. This sequence joins TRBV9 and TRBJ1-1; D is ambiguous. Trimming removed 0 bases at V and 1 base at J, with 16 bases between. The CDR3 consists of 17 residues. The germline CDR1 and CDR2 sequences are SGDLS and YYNGEE.

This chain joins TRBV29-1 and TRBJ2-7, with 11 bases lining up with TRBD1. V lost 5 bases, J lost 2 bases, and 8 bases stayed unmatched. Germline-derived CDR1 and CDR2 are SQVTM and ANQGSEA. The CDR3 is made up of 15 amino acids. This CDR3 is CSVRGTGGHPYEQYF. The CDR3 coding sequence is TGCAGCGTTCGCGGGACAGGGGGGCACCCCTACGAGCAGTACTTC.

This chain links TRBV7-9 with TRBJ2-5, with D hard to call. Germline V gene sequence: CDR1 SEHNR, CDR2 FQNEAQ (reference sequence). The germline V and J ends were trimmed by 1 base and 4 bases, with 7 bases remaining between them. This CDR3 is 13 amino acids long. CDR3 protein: CASSLGPLETQYF. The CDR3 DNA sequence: TGTGCCAGCAGCTTAGGACCCTTAGAGACCCAGTACTTC.

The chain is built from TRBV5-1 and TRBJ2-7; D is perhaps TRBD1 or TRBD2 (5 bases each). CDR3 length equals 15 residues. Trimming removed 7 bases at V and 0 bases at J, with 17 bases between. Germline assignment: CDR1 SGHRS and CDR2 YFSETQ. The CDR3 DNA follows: TGCGCCAGCGAGCGAGGGGACCCGAGCTCCTACGAGCAGTACTTC. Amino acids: CASERGDPSSYEQYF. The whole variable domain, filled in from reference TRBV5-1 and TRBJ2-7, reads KAGVTQTPRYLIKTRGQQVTLSCSPISGHRSVSWYQQTPGQGLQFLFEYFSETQRNKGNFPGRFSGRQFSNSRSEMNVSTLELGDSALYLCASERGDPSSYEQYFGPGTRLTVT.

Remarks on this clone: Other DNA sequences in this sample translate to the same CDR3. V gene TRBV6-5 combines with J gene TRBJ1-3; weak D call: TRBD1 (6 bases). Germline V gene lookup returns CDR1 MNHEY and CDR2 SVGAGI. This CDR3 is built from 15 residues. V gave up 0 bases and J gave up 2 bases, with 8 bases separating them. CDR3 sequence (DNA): TGTGCCAGCAGTTACTCAGCAGGGGCTGGAAACACCATATATTTT. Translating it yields CASSYSAGAGNTIYF.

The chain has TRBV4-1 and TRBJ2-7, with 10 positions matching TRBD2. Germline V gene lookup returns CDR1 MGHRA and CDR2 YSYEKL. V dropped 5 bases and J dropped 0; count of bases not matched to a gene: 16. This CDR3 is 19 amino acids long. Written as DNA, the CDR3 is TGCGCCAGCAGCTACGTAGCGGGAGGACCTTTATCCGCCTCCTACGAGCAGTACTTC. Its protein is CASSYVAGGPLSASYEQYF.

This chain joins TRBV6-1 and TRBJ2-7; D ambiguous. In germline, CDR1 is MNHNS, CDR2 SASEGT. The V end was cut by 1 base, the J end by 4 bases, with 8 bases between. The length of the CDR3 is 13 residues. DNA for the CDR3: TGTGCCAGCAGTGAAGTGGCCGGGTACGAGCAGTACTTC. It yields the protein CASSEVAGYEQYF.

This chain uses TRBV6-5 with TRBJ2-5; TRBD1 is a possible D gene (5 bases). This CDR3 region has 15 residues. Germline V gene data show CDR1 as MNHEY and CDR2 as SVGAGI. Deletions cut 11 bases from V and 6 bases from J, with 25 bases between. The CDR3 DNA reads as TGTGCCTCTTCAGGGCAGGCTTTTGACTTGAAGACCCAGTACTTC. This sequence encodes CASSGQAFDLKTQYF.

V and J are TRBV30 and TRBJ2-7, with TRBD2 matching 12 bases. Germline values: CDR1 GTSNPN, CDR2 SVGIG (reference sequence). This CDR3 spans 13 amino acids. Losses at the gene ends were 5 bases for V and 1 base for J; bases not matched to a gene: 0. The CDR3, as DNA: TGTGCCTGGGGACTAGCGGGGTCCTACGAGCAGTACTTC. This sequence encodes CAWGLAGSYEQYF. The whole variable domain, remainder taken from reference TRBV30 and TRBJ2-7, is SQTIHQWPATLVQPVGSPLSLECTVEGTSNPNLYWYRQAAGRGLQLLFYSVGIGQISSEVPQNLSASRPQDRQFILSSKKLLLSDSGFYLCAWGLAGSYEQYFGPGTRLTVT.

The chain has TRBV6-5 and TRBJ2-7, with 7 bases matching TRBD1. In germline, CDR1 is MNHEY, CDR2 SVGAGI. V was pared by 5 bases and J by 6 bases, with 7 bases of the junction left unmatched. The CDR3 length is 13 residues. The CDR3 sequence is CASSLTTGSEQYF. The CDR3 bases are TGTGCCAGCAGTCTAACGACAGGGAGCGAGCAGTACTTC.